This TCR beta chain came from a study of response to subunit inactivated influenza vaccine. A single record per CDR3 protein comes from TCRdb applying MiXCR to the RT-PCR reads. The sample shows about 570,000 distinct CDR3 sequences, approximately 11% of them seen only once. Per the germline V gene, CDR1 is MNHEY and CDR2 is SVGAGI. The V end was cut by 0 bases, the J end by 3 bases, with 15 bases between. This CDR3 spans 16 amino acids. These same records also appear under a second study, on T cells expressing NK-cell markers. That source reports: Making the TCR beta cDNA relied on 5'RACE template switching with UMIs. The study sequenced eight donors, seven HCMV-seropositive and one seronegative. A few donors showed these clonotypes also leading the CD3+CD56-NKG2C+ fraction. HCMV specificity was not established for the expanded NKG2C+ T cell clones.

The source is a man aged 45 to 65 who received an inactivated influenza vaccine. Material: PBMCs from blood, obtained on the day of vaccination. V and J are TRBV6-5 and TRBJ2-7; a weak D match, TRBD2 (5 bases). Here the CDR3 DNA reads TGTGCCAGCAGTTACTCGCAAGCTGTCCGGGGCTACGAGCAGTACTTC. It is translated as CASSYSQAVRGYEQYF.